The 15 T cell receptor beta chains listed next were all sequenced from one sample in a study of blood T cell repertoires in COVID-19. Only in-frame clones appear in the TCRdb table, and some are missing; sequencing was by immunoSEQ multiplex PCR. The table records under 140,000 clones, roughly four fifths of them present only once. The sample consisted of peripheral blood. The receptors were sampled from a woman between 55 and 75 years old with acute or convalescent COVID-19.

There are a few counts of this clone. The rearrangement links TRBV11-2 to TRBJ2-7, with D perhaps TRBD2 (5 bases). Germline CDR1 SGHAT, CDR2 FQNNGV. The CDR3 runs 13 residues. V was pared by 3 bases and J by 6 bases, with 12 bases between. Written as DNA, the CDR3 is TGTGCCAGCAGCTTCCTTCTAGCTGGCGAGCAGTACTTC. Translated, it gives CASSFLLAGEQYF.

The chain joins TRBV7-6 to TRBJ2-5, with TRBD1 as a possible D gene (6 bases). V gave up 1 base and J gave up 4 bases, with 13 bases separating them. CDR3 size: 15 residues. Germline-derived CDR1 and CDR2 are SGHVS and FNYEAQ. The CDR3 region has the DNA TGTGCCAGCAGCTTAGTAGCTCCCAGGGGAGAGACCCAGTACTTC. Residues: CASSLVAPRGETQYF.

This clone was detected only a few times. The V call is TRBV6-5, the J call TRBJ2-3, with D perhaps matching TRBD2 (6 bases). The length of the CDR3 is 13 residues. CDR1 MNHEY and CDR2 SVGAGI come from the germline V gene. V was shortened by 5 bases and J by 11 bases, with 17 bases between the two germline ends. Here the CDR3 DNA reads TGTGCCAGCAGTACCCCCGGCGGGGTTAGGCAGTATTTT. Amino acid sequence: CASSTPGGVRQYF.

Only one count was recorded for this clone. V and J are TRBV19 and TRBJ1-6; no firm D call. The V end was cut by 3 bases, the J end by 0 bases, with 6 bases between. The CDR3 consists of 15 residues. Germline CDR1 and CDR2: LNHDA and SQIVND (reference sequence). CDR3 sequence: CASSIRSSYNSPLHF. The CDR3, as DNA: TGTGCCAGTAGTATCCGGAGCTCCTATAATTCACCCCTCCACTTT.

V and J are TRBV19 and TRBJ1-2; the match to TRBD1 covers 9 bases. The germline V gene encodes CDR1 LNHDA and CDR2 SQIVND (reference sequence). There are 19 residues in the CDR3. V shed 7 bases and J 5 bases; nucleotides not matched to a gene: 23. CDR3 residues: CASNPGQGIWGEEWYGYTF. The CDR3 region has the DNA TGTGCCAGTAACCCCGGACAGGGGATATGGGGGGAAGAGTGGTATGGCTACACCTTC. The complete variable domain, with remaining parts taken from reference TRBV19 and TRBJ1-2, reads DGGITQSPKYLFRKEGQNVTLSCEQNLNHDAMYWYRQDPGQGLRLIYYSQIVNDFQKGDIAEGYSVSREKKESFPLTVTSAQKNPTAFYLCASNPGQGIWGEEWYGYTFGSGTRLTVV.

The CDR3 protein is CATSRDGRNTIYF. Here the CDR3 DNA reads TGTGCCACCAGCAGAGACGGGAGAAACACCATATATTTT. The V and J genes are TRBV15 and TRBJ1-3; D gene ambiguous. V lost 0 bases and J 5 bases, leaving 5 bases between the germline ends. Germline V gives CDR1 LNHNV, CDR2 YYDKDF (reference sequence). This CDR3 is built from 13 residues.

V usage is TRBV14 and J usage is TRBJ2-3, with unresolved D. Looked up from germline, CDR1 is SGHDN and CDR2 is FVKESK. V lost 4 bases and J lost 2, with 13 bases in between. The CDR3 extends over 15 amino acids. The CDR3 spells CASSLTRPNTDTQYF. CDR3 nucleotide sequence: TGTGCCAGCAGCCTGACACGGCCAAACACAGATACGCAGTATTTT.

This clone was seen more than once but under ten times. The chain employs TRBV27 and TRBJ1-2; D is ambiguous. V shed 2 bases and J shed 5 bases, with 12 bases lying between them. Germline V gives CDR1 MNHEY, CDR2 SMNVEV (reference sequence). CDR3 length equals 14 residues. The CDR3 here is CASSLLSGDYGYTF. The CDR3 DNA reads as TGTGCCAGCAGTTTACTTAGCGGGGATTATGGCTACACCTTC.

The chain couples TRBV5-1 to TRBJ2-7; TRBD2 matches at 9 bases. The J segment lost 0 bases and the V segment lost 2 bases, leaving 3 bases of the junction unmatched. The CDR3 is made up of 15 amino acids. Germline V gives CDR1 SGHRS, CDR2 YFSETQ. This CDR3 is CASSFSSGGSYEQYF. DNA for the CDR3: TGCGCCAGCAGCTTTAGTAGCGGGGGCTCCTACGAGCAGTACTTC.

The count of this clone is one. The chain links TRBV6-5 to TRBJ1-6; 8 bases match TRBD1. Germline V lookup: CDR1 MNHEY, CDR2 SVGAGI. With 0 bases clipped from V and 8 bases from J, the junction kept 6 bases outside the gene matches. The CDR3 is made up of 16 amino acids. The CDR3 protein is CASSYSPGQADSPLHF. CDR3 nucleotide sequence: TGTGCCAGCAGTTACTCGCCGGGACAGGCCGATTCACCCCTCCACTTT.

The genes are TRBV18 and TRBJ2-7; tentative D call: TRBD1 (6 bases). V gave up 5 bases and J gave up 4 bases, with 15 bases separating them. The CDR3 runs to 14 residues. Germline V CDR1 and CDR2: KGHSH, LQKENI. As DNA, the CDR3 is TGTGCCAGCTCAATTACAGGGAATGGTTACGAGCAGTACTTC. Translating it yields CASSITGNGYEQYF.

In DNA, the CDR3 is TGTGCCAGCAGTTTACCCGGGACAGGGGATTCACCCCTCCACTTT. Amino acid sequence: CASSLPGTGDSPLHF. This chain links TRBV28 with TRBJ1-6; 10 positions match TRBD1. This CDR3 contains 15 residues. Losses at the gene ends were 2 bases for V and 8 bases for J; bases not matched to a gene: 3. Germline CDR1 is MDHEN and CDR2 is SYDVKM.

This chain connects TRBV12-3 or TRBV12-4 to TRBJ1-5, with D hard to call. This CDR3 has 12 residues. V lost 5 bases and J 5 bases, leaving 7 bases between the germline ends. The CDR3: CASSNRDQPQHF. In nucleotides, the CDR3 is TGTGCCAGCAGTAACAGAGATCAGCCCCAGCATTTT.

This clone has a handful of counts. The rearrangement joins TRBV6-5 to TRBJ2-5; D may be TRBD2 (7 bases). Trimming left V 2 bases short and J 5 bases short, with 18 bases between. Germline assignment: CDR1 MNHEY and CDR2 SVGAGI. The CDR3 has 16 residues. CDR3 protein: CASSYESGGAWETQYF. Here the CDR3 DNA reads TGTGCCAGCAGTTACGAATCTGGGGGGGCCTGGGAGACCCAGTACTTC.

This clone was observed at least ten times. V gene TRBV7-3 combines with J gene TRBJ2-2; D is uncertain. The germline gives CDR1 SGHTA, CDR2 FQGTGA. This CDR3 contains 16 residues. V was pared by 3 bases and J by 5 bases, with 16 bases between. The CDR3 bases are TGTGCCAGCAGCTTTTCCAGCGCCTTCGGGACCGGGGAGCTGTTTTTT. Its protein product is CASSFSSAFGTGELFF.